This T cell receptor beta chain was recorded in a study of PD-1 blockade in mismatch repair-deficient tumors. As to this clone: What it binds is not known.

Notes on the study in general: Tumor-resident clones, often absent from pretreatment blood, expanded after pembrolizumab and then contracted.

Profiling relied on immunoSEQ multiplex PCR, and the TCRdb table lists in-frame clones only, not all of them. The sample shows about 38,000 clones, roughly three quarters of them seen only once. This CDR3 comprises 16 residues. Germline assignment: CDR1 PRHDT and CDR2 FYEKMQ (reference sequence). The V segment lost 1 base and the J segment 2 bases; nucleotides outside the gene matches: 8. This TCR was recovered from an adult with mismatch repair-deficient cancer. The sample was peripheral blood, taken 4 weeks after starting pembrolizumab. The chain uses TRBV13 and TRBJ2-7; 7 bases map to TRBD1. CDR3 amino acids: CASSLEPGQPAYEQYF. CDR3 coding DNA: TGTGCCAGCAGCTTAGAGCCGGGACAGCCGGCCTACGAGCAGTACTTC. Full variable domain (remainder filled in from reference TRBV13 and TRBJ2-7): AAGVIQSPRHLIKEKRETATLKCYPIPRHDTVYWYQQGPGQDPQFLISFYEKMQSDKGSIPDRFSAQQFSDYHSELNMSSLELGDSALYFCASSLEPGQPAYEQYFGPGTRLTVT.